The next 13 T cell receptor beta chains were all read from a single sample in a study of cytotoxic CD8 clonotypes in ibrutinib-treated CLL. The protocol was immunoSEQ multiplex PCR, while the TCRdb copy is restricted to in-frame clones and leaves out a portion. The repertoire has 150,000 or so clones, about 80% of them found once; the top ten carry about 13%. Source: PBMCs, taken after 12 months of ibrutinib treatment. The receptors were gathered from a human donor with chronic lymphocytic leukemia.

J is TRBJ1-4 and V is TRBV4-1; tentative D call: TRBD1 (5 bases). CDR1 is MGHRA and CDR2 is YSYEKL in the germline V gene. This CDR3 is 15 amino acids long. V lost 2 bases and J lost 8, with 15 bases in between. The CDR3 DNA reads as TGCGCCAGCAGCCAATTCCCCAGGGACGGGGAAAAACTGTTTTTT. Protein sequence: CASSQFPRDGEKLFF.

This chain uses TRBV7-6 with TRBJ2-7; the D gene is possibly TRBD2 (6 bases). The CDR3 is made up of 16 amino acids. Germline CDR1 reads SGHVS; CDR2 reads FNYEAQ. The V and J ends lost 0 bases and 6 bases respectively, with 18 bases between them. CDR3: CASSLAGREGSIEQYF. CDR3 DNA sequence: TGTGCCAGCAGCTTAGCCGGGAGAGAGGGATCAATCGAGCAGTACTTC.

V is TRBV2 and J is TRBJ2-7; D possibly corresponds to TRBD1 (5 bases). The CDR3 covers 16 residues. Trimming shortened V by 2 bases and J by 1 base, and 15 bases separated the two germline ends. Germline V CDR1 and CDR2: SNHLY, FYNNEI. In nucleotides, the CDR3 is TGTGCCAGCAGTGAAATAGATCTTGACAGATCCTACGAGCAGTACTTC. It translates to CASSEIDLDRSYEQYF.

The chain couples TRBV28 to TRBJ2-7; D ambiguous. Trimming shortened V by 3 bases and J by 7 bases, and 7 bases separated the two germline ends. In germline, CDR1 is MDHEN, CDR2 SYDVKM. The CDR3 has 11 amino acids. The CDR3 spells CASSFRREQYF. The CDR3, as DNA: TGTGCCAGCAGTTTTAGGAGAGAGCAGTACTTC. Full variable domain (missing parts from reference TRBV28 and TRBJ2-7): DVKVTQSSRYLVKRTGEKVFLECVQDMDHENMFWYRQDPGLGLRLIYFSYDVKMKEKGDIPEGYSVSREKKERFSLILESASTNQTSMYLCASSFRREQYFGPGTRLTVT.

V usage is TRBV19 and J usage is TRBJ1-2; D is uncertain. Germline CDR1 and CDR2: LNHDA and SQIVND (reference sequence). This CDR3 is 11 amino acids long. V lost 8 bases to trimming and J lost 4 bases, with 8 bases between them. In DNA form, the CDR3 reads TGTGCCAGTTTTGGAGGCTATGGCTACACCTTC. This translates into CASFGGYGYTF.

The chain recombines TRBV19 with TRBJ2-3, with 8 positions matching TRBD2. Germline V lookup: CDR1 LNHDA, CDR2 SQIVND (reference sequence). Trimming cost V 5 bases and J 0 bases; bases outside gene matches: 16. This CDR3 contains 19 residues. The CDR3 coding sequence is TGTGCCAGTAGTCCGCCGGGACTAGTAGCGAAAGACAGCACAGATACGCAGTATTTT. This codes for CASSPPGLVAKDSTDTQYF.

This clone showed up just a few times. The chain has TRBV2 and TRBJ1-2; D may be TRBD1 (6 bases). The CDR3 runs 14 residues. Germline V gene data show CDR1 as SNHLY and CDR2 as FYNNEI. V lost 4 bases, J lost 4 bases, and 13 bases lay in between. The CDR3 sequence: CASSGRQGSYGYTF. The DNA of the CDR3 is TGTGCCAGCAGTGGTCGCCAGGGGAGCTATGGCTACACCTTC.

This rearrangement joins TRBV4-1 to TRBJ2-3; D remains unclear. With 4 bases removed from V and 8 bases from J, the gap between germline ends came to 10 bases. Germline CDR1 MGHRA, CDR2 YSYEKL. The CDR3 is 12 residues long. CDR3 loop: CASSPRGGTQYF. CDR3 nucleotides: TGCGCCAGCAGCCCTAGAGGCGGTACGCAGTATTTT.

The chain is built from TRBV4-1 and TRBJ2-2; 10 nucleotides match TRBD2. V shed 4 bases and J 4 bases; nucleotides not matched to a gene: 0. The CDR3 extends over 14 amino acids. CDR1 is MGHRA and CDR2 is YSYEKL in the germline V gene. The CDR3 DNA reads TGCGCCAGCAGCCGACTAGCGGGCACCGGGGAGCTGTTTTTT. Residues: CASSRLAGTGELFF.

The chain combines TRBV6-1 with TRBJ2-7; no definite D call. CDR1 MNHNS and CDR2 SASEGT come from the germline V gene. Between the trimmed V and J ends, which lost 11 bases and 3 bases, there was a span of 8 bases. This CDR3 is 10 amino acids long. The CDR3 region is CASYHYEQYF. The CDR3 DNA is TGTGCCTCATATCACTACGAGCAGTACTTC.

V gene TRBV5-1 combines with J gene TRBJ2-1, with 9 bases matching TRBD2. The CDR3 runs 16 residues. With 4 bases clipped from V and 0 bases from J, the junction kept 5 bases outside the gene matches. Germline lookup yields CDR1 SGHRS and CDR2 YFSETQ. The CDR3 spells CASSMSGGSSYNEQFF. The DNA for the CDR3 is TGCGCCAGCAGCATGAGCGGGGGGAGCTCCTACAATGAGCAGTTCTTC.

The CDR3 is CASSEQGGQPQHF. The CDR3, as DNA: TGCGCCAGCAGTGAGCAGGGGGGACAGCCCCAGCATTTT. The V call is TRBV10-2, the J call TRBJ1-5; TRBD1 agrees at 7 bases. V was clipped by 2 bases and J by 7 bases; unmatched bases: 2. The CDR3 runs to 13 residues. Germline V gene data show CDR1 as WSHSY and CDR2 as SAAADI.

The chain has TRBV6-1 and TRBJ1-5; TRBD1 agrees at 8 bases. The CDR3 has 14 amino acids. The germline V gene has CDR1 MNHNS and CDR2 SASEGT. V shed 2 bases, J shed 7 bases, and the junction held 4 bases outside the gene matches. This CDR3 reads CASSEQGARQPQHF. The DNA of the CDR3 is TGTGCCAGCAGTGAACAGGGGGCAAGGCAGCCCCAGCATTTT.